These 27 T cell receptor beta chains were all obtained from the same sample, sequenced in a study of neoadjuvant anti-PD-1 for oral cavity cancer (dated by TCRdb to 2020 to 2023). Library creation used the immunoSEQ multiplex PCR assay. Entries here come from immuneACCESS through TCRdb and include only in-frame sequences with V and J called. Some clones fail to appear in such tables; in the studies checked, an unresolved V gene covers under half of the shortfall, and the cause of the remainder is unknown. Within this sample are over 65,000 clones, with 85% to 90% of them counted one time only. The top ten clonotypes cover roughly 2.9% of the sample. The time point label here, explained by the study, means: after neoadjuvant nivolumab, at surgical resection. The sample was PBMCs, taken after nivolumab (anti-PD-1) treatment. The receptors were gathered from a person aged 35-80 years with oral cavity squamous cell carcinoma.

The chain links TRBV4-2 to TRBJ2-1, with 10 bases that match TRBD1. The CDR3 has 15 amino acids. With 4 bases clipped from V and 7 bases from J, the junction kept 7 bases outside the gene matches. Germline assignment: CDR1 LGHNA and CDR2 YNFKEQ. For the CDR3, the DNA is TGTGCCAGCAGCCCCCGGGACAGGGGTGAAAATGAGCAGTTCTTC. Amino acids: CASSPRDRGENEQFF.

The CDR3 spells CASSQDGASGGQETQYF. As DNA, the CDR3 is TGTGCCAGCAGCCAAGATGGGGCTAGCGGGGGACAAGAGACCCAGTACTTC. The V call is TRBV4-2, the J call TRBJ2-5; 10 nucleotides agree with TRBD2. This CDR3 region has 17 residues. Germline CDR1 LGHNA, CDR2 YNFKEQ. V shed 0 bases and J 2 bases; nucleotides not matched to a gene: 6.

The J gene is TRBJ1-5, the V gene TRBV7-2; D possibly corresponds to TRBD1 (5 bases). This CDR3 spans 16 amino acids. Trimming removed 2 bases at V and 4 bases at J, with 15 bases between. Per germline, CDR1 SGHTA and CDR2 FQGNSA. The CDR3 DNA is TGTGCCAGCAGCTTACTGAGGCCAGGGCGGAATCAGCCCCAGCATTTT. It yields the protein CASSLLRPGRNQPQHF.

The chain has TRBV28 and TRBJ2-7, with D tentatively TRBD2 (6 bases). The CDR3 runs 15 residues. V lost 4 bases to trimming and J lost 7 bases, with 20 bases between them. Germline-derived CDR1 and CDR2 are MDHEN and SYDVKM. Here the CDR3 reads CASSSQGWNAGEQYF. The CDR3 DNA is TGTGCCAGCAGTTCCCAAGGATGGAACGCGGGGGAGCAGTACTTC.

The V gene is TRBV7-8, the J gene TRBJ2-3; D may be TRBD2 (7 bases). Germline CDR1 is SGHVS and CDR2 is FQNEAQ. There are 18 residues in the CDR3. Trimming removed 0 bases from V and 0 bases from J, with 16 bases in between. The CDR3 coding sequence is TGTGCCAGCAGCTTAGCGCCGGCGGGGGCTTTTAGCACAGATACGCAGTATTTT. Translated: CASSLAPAGAFSTDTQYF. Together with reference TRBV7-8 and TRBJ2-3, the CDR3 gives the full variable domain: GAGVSQSPRYKVAKRGQDVALRCDPISGHVSLFWYQQALGQGPEFLTYFQNEAQLDKSGLPSDRFFAERPEGSVSTLKIQRTQQEDSAVYLCASSLAPAGAFSTDTQYFGPGTRLTVL.

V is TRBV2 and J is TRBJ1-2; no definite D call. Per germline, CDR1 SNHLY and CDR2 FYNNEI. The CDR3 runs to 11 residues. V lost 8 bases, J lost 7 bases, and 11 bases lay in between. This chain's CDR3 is CASLAGGGYTF. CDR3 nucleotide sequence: TGTGCCAGCTTGGCTGGCGGTGGCTACACCTTC.

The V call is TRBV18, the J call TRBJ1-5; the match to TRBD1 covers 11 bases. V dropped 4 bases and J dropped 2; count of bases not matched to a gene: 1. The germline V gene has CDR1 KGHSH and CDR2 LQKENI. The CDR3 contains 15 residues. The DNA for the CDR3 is TGTGCCAGCTCACGGACAGGGGGCGGCAATCAGCCCCAGCATTTT. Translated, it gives CASSRTGGGNQPQHF.

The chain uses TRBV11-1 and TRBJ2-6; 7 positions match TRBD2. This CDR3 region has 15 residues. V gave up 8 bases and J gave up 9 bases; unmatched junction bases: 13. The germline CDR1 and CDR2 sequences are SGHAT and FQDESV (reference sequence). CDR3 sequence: CASVQSGGSINVLTF. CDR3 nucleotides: TGTGCCAGCGTTCAGTCGGGGGGAAGCATCAACGTCCTGACTTTC.

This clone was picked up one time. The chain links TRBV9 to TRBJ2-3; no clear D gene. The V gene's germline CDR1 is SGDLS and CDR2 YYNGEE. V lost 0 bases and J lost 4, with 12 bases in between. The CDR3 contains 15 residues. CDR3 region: CASSVEGTYADTQYF. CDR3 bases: TGTGCCAGCAGCGTAGAGGGCACCTATGCAGATACGCAGTATTTT.

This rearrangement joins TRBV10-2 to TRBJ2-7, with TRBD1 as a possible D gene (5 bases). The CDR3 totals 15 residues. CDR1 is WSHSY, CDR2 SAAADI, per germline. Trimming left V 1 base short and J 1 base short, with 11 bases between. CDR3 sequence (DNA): TGCGCCAGCAGTGAGTTAGACTCAGGGTCCTACGAGCAGTACTTC. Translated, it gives CASSELDSGSYEQYF.

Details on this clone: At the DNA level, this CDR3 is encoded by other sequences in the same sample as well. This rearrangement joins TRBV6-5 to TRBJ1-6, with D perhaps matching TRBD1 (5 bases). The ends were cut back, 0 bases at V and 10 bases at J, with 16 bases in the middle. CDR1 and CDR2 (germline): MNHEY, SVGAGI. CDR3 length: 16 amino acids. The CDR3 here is CASSYSLQGGGSPLHF. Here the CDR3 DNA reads TGTGCCAGCAGTTACTCTCTTCAGGGTGGAGGCTCACCCCTCCACTTT.

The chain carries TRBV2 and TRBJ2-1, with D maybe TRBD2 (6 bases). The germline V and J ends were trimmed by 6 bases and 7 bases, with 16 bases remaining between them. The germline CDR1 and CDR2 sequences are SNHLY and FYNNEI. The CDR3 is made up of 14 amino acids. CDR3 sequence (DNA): TGTGCCAGCAGGCAACCGGGACTTACGAATGAGCAGTTCTTC. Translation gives CASRQPGLTNEQFF. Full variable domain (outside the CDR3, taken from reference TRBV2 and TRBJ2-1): EPEVTQTPSHQVTQMGQEVILRCVPISNHLYFYWYRQILGQKVEFLVSFYNNEISEKSEIFDDQFSVERPDGSNFTLKIRSTKLEDSAMYFCASRQPGLTNEQFFGPGTRLTVL.

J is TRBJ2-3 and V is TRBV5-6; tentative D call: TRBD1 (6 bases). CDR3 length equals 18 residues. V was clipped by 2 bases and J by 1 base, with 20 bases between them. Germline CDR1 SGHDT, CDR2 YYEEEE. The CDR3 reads CASSLTGTSAFGTDTQYF. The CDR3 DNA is TGTGCCAGCAGCTTAACCGGGACAAGTGCTTTCGGCACAGATACGCAGTATTTT.

The CDR3 DNA sequence: TGTGCCAGCAGTCCCTCGGGCTCCTACAATGAGCAGTTCTTC. Translation: CASSPSGSYNEQFF. The chain links TRBV25-1 to TRBJ2-1; D gene unclear. CDR1 and CDR2 (germline): MGHDK, SYGVNS. This CDR3 is 14 amino acids long. V lost 5 bases and J 0 bases, leaving 8 bases between the germline ends.

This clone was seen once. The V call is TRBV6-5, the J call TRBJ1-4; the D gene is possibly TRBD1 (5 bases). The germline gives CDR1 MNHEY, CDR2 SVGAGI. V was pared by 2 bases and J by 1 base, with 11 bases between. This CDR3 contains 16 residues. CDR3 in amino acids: CASSYGDRGTNEKLFF. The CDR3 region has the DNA TGTGCCAGCAGTTACGGCGACAGAGGAACTAATGAAAAACTGTTTTTT.

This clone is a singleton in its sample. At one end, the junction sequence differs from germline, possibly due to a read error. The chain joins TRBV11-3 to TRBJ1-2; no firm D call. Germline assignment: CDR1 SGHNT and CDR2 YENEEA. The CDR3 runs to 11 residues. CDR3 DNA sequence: TGCTTTGAGGGAACTAACTATGGCTACACCTTC. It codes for CFEGTNYGYTF.

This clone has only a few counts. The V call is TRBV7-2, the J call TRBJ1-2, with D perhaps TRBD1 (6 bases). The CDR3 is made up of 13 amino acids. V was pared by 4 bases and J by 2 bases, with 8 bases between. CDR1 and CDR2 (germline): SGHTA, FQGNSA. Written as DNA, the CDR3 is TGTGCCAGCAGCTCAGGACAGAACTATGGCTACACCTTC. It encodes CASSSGQNYGYTF.

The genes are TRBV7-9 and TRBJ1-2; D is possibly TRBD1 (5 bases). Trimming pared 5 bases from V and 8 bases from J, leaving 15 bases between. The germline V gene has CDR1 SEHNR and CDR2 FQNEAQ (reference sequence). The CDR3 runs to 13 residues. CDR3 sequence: CASSVTDPEGYTF. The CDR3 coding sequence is TGTGCCAGCAGCGTGACAGACCCCGAAGGCTACACCTTC. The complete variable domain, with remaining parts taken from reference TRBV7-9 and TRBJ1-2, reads DTGVSQNPRHKITKRGQNVTFRCDPISEHNRLYWYRQTLGQGPEFLTYFQNEAQLEKSRLLSDRFSAERPKGSFSTLEIQRTEQGDSAMYLCASSVTDPEGYTFGSGTRLTVV.

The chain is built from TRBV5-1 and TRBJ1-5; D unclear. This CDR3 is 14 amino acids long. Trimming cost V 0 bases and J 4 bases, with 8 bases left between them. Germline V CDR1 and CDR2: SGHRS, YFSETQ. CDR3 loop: CASSLGRENQPQHF. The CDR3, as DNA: TGCGCCAGCAGCTTGGGTCGGGAAAATCAGCCCCAGCATTTT.

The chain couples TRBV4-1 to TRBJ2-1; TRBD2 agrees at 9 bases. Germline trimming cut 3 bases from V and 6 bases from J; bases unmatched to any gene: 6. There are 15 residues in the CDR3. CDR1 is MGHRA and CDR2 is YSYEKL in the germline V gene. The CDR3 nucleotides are TGCGCCAGCAGCCAGGTAGCGGGGGCCTCCAATGAGCAGTTCTTC. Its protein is CASSQVAGASNEQFF.

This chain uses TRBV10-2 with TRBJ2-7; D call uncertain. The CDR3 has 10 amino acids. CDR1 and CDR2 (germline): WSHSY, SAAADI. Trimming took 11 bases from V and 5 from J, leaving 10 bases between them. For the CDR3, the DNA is TGCGCCCCGAACCGGAACGAGCAGTACTTC. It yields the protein CAPNRNEQYF.

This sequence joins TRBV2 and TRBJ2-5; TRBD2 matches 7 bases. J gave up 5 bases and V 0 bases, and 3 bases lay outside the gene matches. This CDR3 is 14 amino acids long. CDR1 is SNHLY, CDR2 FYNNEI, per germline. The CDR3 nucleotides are TGTGCCAGCAGTGAAGCGACTAGCATGGAGACCCAGTACTTC. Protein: CASSEATSMETQYF.

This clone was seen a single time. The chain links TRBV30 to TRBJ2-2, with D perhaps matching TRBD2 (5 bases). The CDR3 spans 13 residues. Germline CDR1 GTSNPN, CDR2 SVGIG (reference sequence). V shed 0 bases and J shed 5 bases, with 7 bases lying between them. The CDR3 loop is CAWSVRVTGELFF. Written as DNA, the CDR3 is TGTGCCTGGAGTGTGCGGGTTACCGGGGAGCTGTTTTTT.

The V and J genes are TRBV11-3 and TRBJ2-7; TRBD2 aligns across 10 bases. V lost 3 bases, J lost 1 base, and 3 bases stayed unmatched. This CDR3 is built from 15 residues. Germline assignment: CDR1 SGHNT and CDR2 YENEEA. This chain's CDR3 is CASSLASGSSYEQYF. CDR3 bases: TGTGCCAGCAGCTTGGCTAGCGGGAGTTCCTACGAGCAGTACTTC.

CDR3 sequence reads: CASRPGEESFNEQFF. The CDR3 nucleotides are TGTGCCAGCAGACCTGGTGAGGAATCTTTCAATGAGCAGTTCTTC. The rearrangement joins TRBV6-1 to TRBJ2-1; D not certain. CDR1 is MNHNS and CDR2 is SASEGT in the germline V gene. The V end lost 6 bases, the J end lost 6 bases, and 18 bases lay between the germline ends. CDR3 size: 15 residues.

The DNA for the CDR3 is TGTGCTAGTGGTTTGGTACTTCTCAGAGAATATAATTCACCCCTCCACTTT. Its protein product is CASGLVLLREYNSPLHF. The gene calls are TRBV12-5 and TRBJ1-6; D is uncertain. The CDR3 sequence is 17 residues long. V was clipped by 0 bases and J by 4 bases, with 13 bases between them. Germline loops: CDR1 LGHNT, CDR2 FRNRAP.

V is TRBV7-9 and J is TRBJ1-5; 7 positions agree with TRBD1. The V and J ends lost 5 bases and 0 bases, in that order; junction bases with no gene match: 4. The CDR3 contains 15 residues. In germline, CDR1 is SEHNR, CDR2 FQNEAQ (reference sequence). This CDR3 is CASSPWDSSNQPQHF. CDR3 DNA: TGTGCCAGCAGCCCATGGGACAGTAGCAATCAGCCCCAGCATTTT.